Listed here is a single T cell receptor (beta chain). What it binds is unknown. The germline CDR1 and CDR2 sequences are DFQATT and SNEGSKA (reference sequence). There are 15 residues in the CDR3. The trim removed 3 bases at V and 4 bases at J, leaving 7 bases unmatched. These data originate in a study of T-cell memory formation after mild COVID-19. Study as a whole: Clustering of TCRs was largely donor specific. Findings and caveats of the study: CD4+ bias marked clones expanding day 15 to 37, unlike balanced contracting clones. Clones which contracted sat mainly in CM and EM if CD4+, and in EMRA if CD8+. The appearance of some responding clones in pre-infection memory suggested that cross-reactive memory joined.

TCRdb reanalysed the 5' RACE reads using MiXCR and keeps one entry per CDR3 protein. The sample carries 350,000 or so distinct CDR3 sequences, under 25% recorded once. The receptor was derived from an adult woman who had mild COVID-19 (a few samples of this study predate the infection). Cell type and time point are not known. This rearrangement joins TRBV20-1 to TRBJ1-1; 11 bases match TRBD1. Sequencing input: PBMCs or a T cell subset sorted from them (not recorded which). The CDR3 loop is CSASPGQGVGTEAFF. CDR3 DNA: TGCAGTGCTAGTCCGGGACAGGGGGTTGGCACTGAAGCTTTCTTT.